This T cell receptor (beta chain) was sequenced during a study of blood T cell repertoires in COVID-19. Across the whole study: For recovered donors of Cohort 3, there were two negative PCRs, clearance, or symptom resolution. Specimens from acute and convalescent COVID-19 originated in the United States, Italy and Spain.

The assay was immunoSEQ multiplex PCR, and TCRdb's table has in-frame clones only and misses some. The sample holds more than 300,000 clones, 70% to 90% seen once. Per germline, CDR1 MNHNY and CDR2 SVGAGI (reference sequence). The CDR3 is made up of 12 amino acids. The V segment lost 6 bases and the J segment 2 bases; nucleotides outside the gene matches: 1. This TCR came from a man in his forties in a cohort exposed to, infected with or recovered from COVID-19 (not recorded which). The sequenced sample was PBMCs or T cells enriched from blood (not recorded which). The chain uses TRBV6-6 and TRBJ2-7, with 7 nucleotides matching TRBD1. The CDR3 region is CASSGTAYEQYF. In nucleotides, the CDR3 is TGTGCCAGCAGCGGGACAGCCTACGAGCAGTACTTC.